This TCR beta chain was observed in a study of T cells in Graves' hyperthyroidism and ophthalmopathy. Patients were excluded for uncontrolled infection, other autoimmune disease, pregnancy or lactation. CDR3 length: 15 residues. The germline V gene encodes CDR1 DFQATT and CDR2 SNEGSKA (reference sequence). V gave up 5 bases and J gave up 4 bases, with 18 bases separating them. It was RNA transcripts that yielded the amplified TCR beta CDR3 regions. HTBI primers were the set used in a first-round RT-PCR of the TCR CDR3. MiXCR, applied by TCRdb to the multiplex PCR reads, yields one record per CDR3 protein. Altogether around 600,000 distinct CDR3 sequences are present, 45% being singletons, with the ten largest covering roughly 7.2%. Overall study results and limits: In the analysis, a 13 V-J model separated ophthalmopathy from stable hyperthyroidism. The majority of expanded thyroid clonotypes above 0.001 also appeared in blood. Ophthalmopathy was model-predicted a median 6.5 months pre-onset.

This clonotype was seen a handful of times. Its antigen remains unidentified. This chain uses TRBV20-1 with TRBJ1-5; TRBD1 is a possible D gene (6 bases). The sequence derives from an adult man with Graves' disease, either hyperthyroidism or ophthalmopathy (not recorded which). Sequenced input: peripheral blood or thyroid tissue (not recorded which). The CDR3 bases are TGCAGTGCTGGTACCCTAGGGGGGGCTAATCAGCCCCAGCATTTT. It specifies CSAGTLGGANQPQHF.